Following are 10 T cell receptor beta chains from one sample sequenced in a study of blood T cell repertoires in COVID-19 (dated by TCRdb to 2018 to 2020). The method behind the library was the immunoSEQ multiplex PCR assay. The immuneACCESS repertoire file appears here via TCRdb, limited to in-frame rearrangements. These files lack a portion of the clones; in checked studies, under half of the deficit traces to unresolved V genes, and the cause of the others is not known. The sample contains 18,000 or so clones, roughly 85% of them found a single time. Around a third of the sample lies in the top ten. The specimen sequenced was peripheral blood. These receptor sequences come from a human donor with active COVID-19. The donor label of this sample is uncertain.

The CDR3 sequence: CASSLGGTGAGEQYF. CDR3 coding DNA: TGTGCCAGCAGCTTAGGGGGGACAGGGGCGGGAGAGCAGTACTTC. The V gene is TRBV7-2, the J gene TRBJ2-7; 10 bases agree with TRBD1. After removal of 1 base from V and 7 bases from J, the junction contained 7 bases not matched to a gene. Germline loops: CDR1 SGHTA, CDR2 FQGNSA. The CDR3 has 15 residues. Drawing the rest from reference TRBV7-2 and TRBJ2-7, the complete variable domain is GAGVSQSPSNKVTEKGKDVELRCDPISGHTALYWYRQSLGQGLEFLIYFQGNSAPDKSGLPSDRFSAERTGGSVSTLTIQRTQQEDSAVYLCASSLGGTGAGEQYFGPGTRLTVT.

The table lists this clone with a count of one. The V gene is TRBV5-1, the J gene TRBJ2-7; weak D call: TRBD1 (5 bases). Germline-derived CDR1 and CDR2 are SGHRS and YFSETQ. This CDR3 is built from 14 residues. V was clipped by 5 bases and J by 0 bases, with 12 bases between them. The CDR3 bases are TGCGCCAGCAGGATAGTTCAGGGCTCCTACGAGCAGTACTTC. It translates to CASRIVQGSYEQYF.

The rearrangement uses TRBV19 and TRBJ1-5; 8 nucleotides agree with TRBD1. Per germline, CDR1 LNHDA and CDR2 SQIVND (reference sequence). The V gene end was trimmed by 1 base and the J gene end by 6 bases; junction bases not matched to a gene: 8. This CDR3 is built from 16 residues. The CDR3 reads CASSIGMGQEGQPQHF. CDR3 nucleotide sequence: TGTGCCAGTAGTATAGGGATGGGACAGGAGGGTCAGCCCCAGCATTTT. Combining the CDR3 with reference TRBV19 and TRBJ1-5 gives the whole variable domain DGGITQSPKYLFRKEGQNVTLSCEQNLNHDAMYWYRQDPGQGLRLIYYSQIVNDFQKGDIAEGYSVSREKKESFPLTVTSAQKNPTAFYLCASSIGMGQEGQPQHFGDGTRLSIL.

The V and J genes are TRBV5-1 and TRBJ2-3; TRBD2 agrees at 9 bases. The V gene's germline CDR1 is SGHRS and CDR2 YFSETQ. The CDR3 covers 15 residues. V lost 2 bases to trimming and J lost 2 bases; unmatched junction nucleotides: 3. Here the CDR3 DNA reads TGCGCCAGCAGCTTTAGCGGGAGAGCCACAGATACGCAGTATTTT. Translating it yields CASSFSGRATDTQYF.

This sequence joins TRBV19 and TRBJ1-1; D not resolved. The CDR3 is 13 amino acids. Trimming stripped 7 bases from V and 0 bases from J, with 9 bases between. CDR1 is LNHDA, CDR2 SQIVND, per germline (reference sequence). CDR3 sequence (DNA): TGTGCCAGTACACGGAGAATGAACACTGAAGCTTTCTTT. Translating gives CASTRRMNTEAFF.

This rearrangement joins TRBV19 to TRBJ2-3; 8 bases line up with TRBD2. V shed 4 bases and J 5 bases; nucleotides not matched to a gene: 11. The CDR3 consists of 16 residues. Germline CDR1 is LNHDA and CDR2 is SQIVND (reference sequence). This CDR3 is CASSSGGPVEGDTQYF. The CDR3 DNA follows: TGTGCCAGTAGTAGCGGGGGGCCCGTCGAGGGAGATACGCAGTATTTT.

V gene TRBV19 combines with J gene TRBJ2-5; D not resolved. Between the trimmed V and J ends, which lost 6 bases and 4 bases, there was a span of 12 bases. From germline, CDR1 is LNHDA and CDR2 SQIVND (reference sequence). There are 13 residues in the CDR3. CDR3 sequence reads: CASSADIGETQYF. The DNA for the CDR3 is TGTGCCAGTAGCGCCGATATCGGAGAGACCCAGTACTTC.

The chain employs TRBV6-2 or TRBV6-3 and TRBJ2-3; 14 bases map to TRBD2. The CDR3 has 16 amino acids. The germline V gene has CDR1 MNHEY and CDR2 SVGEGT. V dropped 2 bases and J dropped 5; count of bases not matched to a gene: 3. As DNA, the CDR3 is TGTGCCAGCAGTTACGGGGGACTAGCGGGAGAAGATACGCAGTATTTT. This encodes CASSYGGLAGEDTQYF.

The gene calls are TRBV28 and TRBJ2-5; D is possibly TRBD1 (6 bases). Germline V CDR1 and CDR2: MDHEN, SYDVKM. The CDR3 covers 16 residues. V dropped 6 bases and J dropped 0 bases, with 17 bases sitting between them. CDR3 amino acids: CASSDSWGLDQETQYF. DNA of the CDR3: TGTGCCAGCAGCGACAGTTGGGGGCTAGACCAAGAGACCCAGTACTTC.

This clone was observed a handful of times. The rearrangement joins TRBV9 to TRBJ2-2; 8 nucleotides match TRBD2. CDR1 SGDLS and CDR2 YYNGEE come from the germline V gene. This CDR3 has 17 amino acids. J lost 2 bases, V lost 4 bases, and 10 bases had no gene match. CDR3 in amino acids: CASSPPGLAGNTGELFF. DNA for the CDR3: TGTGCCAGCAGCCCCCCGGGGCTAGCGGGCAACACCGGGGAGCTGTTTTTT. The full variable domain, in which reference TRBV9 and TRBJ2-2 provide the parts outside the CDR3, is DSGVTQTPKHLITATGQRVTLRCSPRSGDLSVYWYQQSLDQGLQFLIQYYNGEERAKGNILERFSAQQFPDLHSELNLSSLELGDSALYFCASSPPGLAGNTGELFFGEGSRLTVL.